This entry features one TCR beta chain sequence. Its antigen is still unknown. The sample belongs to a study of CD8+CD57+ T cells in acquired aplastic anemia. Study as a whole: Sorted CD4+ and CD8+ cell DNA averaged around 3.3 ug.

Flow cytometry had shown expanded CD8+CD57+ cells in the patients chosen for sequencing. Findings and caveats of the study: The number of CD8+ CDR3 sequences shared by patients and controls was around 30.

The template used for profiling TCR beta VDJ and CDR3 was genomic DNA. One entry per CDR3 protein results from TCRdb running MiXCR on the reads. Here the sample spans 170,000 or so distinct CDR3 sequences, 40% to 60% being singletons. The CDR3 has 15 amino acids. CDR1 and CDR2 (germline): SSHAT, FNYEAQ (reference sequence). The germline V and J ends were trimmed by 5 bases and 6 bases, with 20 bases remaining between them. Input material: sorted CD4+, CD8+, or CD8+CD57+ T cells (not recorded which) from PBMCs. The V call is TRBV7-7, the J call TRBJ2-7; the D is unclear. The TCR comes from a human donor with aplastic anemia. The CDR3 is CASSQVGSPLGEQYF. The CDR3 nucleotides are TGTGCCAGCAGCCAAGTCGGTTCTCCCTTAGGCGAGCAGTACTTC. The variable domain in full, with the rest retrieved from reference TRBV7-7 and TRBJ2-7, is GAGVSQSPRYKVTKRGQDVTLRCDPISSHATLYWYQQALGQGPEFLTYFNYEAQPDKSGLPSDRFSAERPEGSISTLTIQRTEQRDSAMYRCASSQVGSPLGEQYFGPGTRLTVT.